This T cell receptor beta chain was captured in a study of T cell responses to AZD1222 COVID-19 vaccine. Using immunoSEQ multiplex PCR, the repertoire was profiled, and TCRdb retains in-frame clones only, with some absent. Here the sample spans over 150,000 clones, 90% to 95% being singletons. Study results and limitations: The peak T cell response came first, and repertoires were sampled only after it. When two AZD1222 doses had been given, Spike-specific TCR breadth and depth rose.

As regards this clone: Its antigen is unknown.

After removal of 8 bases from V and 0 bases from J, the junction contained 4 bases not matched to a gene. CDR1 and CDR2 (germline): MNHNY, SVGAGI (reference sequence). The CDR3 is 13 amino acids. The origin of this receptor is an adult who received the AZD1222 COVID-19 vaccine. This chain links TRBV6-6 with TRBJ2-7, with 7 bases aligning to TRBD2. The material sequenced was peripheral blood, taken 28 days after the second AZD1222 dose. The CDR3 sequence: CASLASGSYEQYF. The CDR3 region has the DNA TGTGCCAGCCTGGCTAGCGGCTCCTACGAGCAGTACTTC.